The 5 T cell receptor beta chains reported below all come from one sample, sequenced in a study of T cell clonality in common variable immunodeficiency. Broader study findings: In common variable immunodeficiency, TCR beta chains reportedly carried fewer deletions and N-nucleotide insertions.

Sequenced by immunoSEQ multiplex PCR; TCRdb stores in-frame clones only, minus some. The profile covers approximately 35,000 clones, none occurring a single time. These receptors' antigens are unknown. The sequencing sample was made of peripheral blood mononuclear cells. These TCRs come from a human donor with common variable immunodeficiency.

Ten or more counts support this clone. From the germline J gene comes the end of the CDR3, since the read stops 3 residues before it. The V and J genes are TRBV6-4 and TRBJ2-2, with 7 bases that match TRBD1. V shed 2 bases, J shed 1 base, and the junction held 1 base outside the gene matches. Germline CDR1 MRHNA, CDR2 SNTAGT. CDR3 length: 15 residues. The CDR3 DNA, read in part, is TGTGCCAGCAGTGACGGGACAGAGAACACCGGGGAG. It yields the protein CASSDGTENTGE. The complete CDR3 protein is CASSDGTENTGELFF.

This clone was picked up a small number of times. The read terminates 3 residues before the CDR3 end, so the remaining end is supplied by the germline J gene. This sequence joins TRBV11-3 and TRBJ2-5; maybe TRBD2 (5 bases). This CDR3 has 15 residues. Germline V gene data show CDR1 as SGHNT and CDR2 as YENEEA. V lost 1 base to trimming and J lost 2 bases, with 11 bases between them. The CDR3: CASSLGVGDQETQYF. The part of the CDR3 DNA that was read is TGTGCCAGCAGCTTAGGCGTCGGGGATCAAGAGACC. Complete variable domain (other parts from reference TRBV11-3 and TRBJ2-5): EAGVVQSPRYKIIEKKQPVAFWCNPISGHNTLYWYLQNLGQGPELLIRYENEEAVDDSQLPKDRFSAERLKGVDSTLKIQPAELGDSAVYLCASSLGVGDQETQYFGPGTRLLVL.

On this clone itself: The read ends 3 residues shy of where the CDR3 ends; the end is completed using the germline J gene. The chain links TRBV19 to TRBJ1-1; 9 nucleotides match TRBD1. Trimming took 6 bases from V and 0 from J; bases not matched to a gene: 2. This CDR3 region has 14 residues. Germline V lookup: CDR1 LNHDA, CDR2 SQIVND (reference sequence). CDR3 bases read: TGTGCCAGTAGCGGACAGGGGTTGAACACTGAA. This translates into CASSGQGLNTE. The entire CDR3 sequence reads CASSGQGLNTEAFF.

In regard to this clone: The read finishes 3 residues shy of the CDR3 end, and the germline J gene is used to complete it. The J gene is TRBJ2-7, the V gene TRBV2, with TRBD1 identical over 7 bases. After removal of 8 bases from V and 5 bases from J, the junction contained 3 bases not matched to a gene. From germline, CDR1 is SNHLY and CDR2 FYNNEI. The CDR3 runs to 11 residues. CDR3 sequence: CASLQGNEQYF. CDR3 DNA (partial): TGTGCCAGCCTACAGGGGAACGAG.

Regarding this clone: Read data end 3 residues before the CDR3 end; the end is taken from the germline J gene. This chain uses TRBV2 with TRBJ1-6; maybe TRBD1 (5 bases). V was trimmed by 2 bases and J by 7 bases, leaving 12 bases between them. This CDR3 is built from 15 residues. Germline V lookup: CDR1 SNHLY, CDR2 FYNNEI. CDR3 residues: CASSERGARNSPLHF. Incomplete CDR3 DNA: TGTGCCAGCAGTGAAAGAGGGGCTAGGAATTCACCC.